This TCR beta chain was recovered during a study of T cell repertoires in cytomegalovirus infection. Findings and caveats of the study: Carriers of CMV and the relevant HLA type were discriminated by public TCR beta frequency.

Worth noting for this clonotype: Its antigen is not identified.

Via MiXCR, TCRdb re-called the reads, giving one row per CDR3 protein. Altogether 900,000 to 950,000 distinct CDR3 sequences are present, roughly 31% being singletons, with the ten largest covering roughly 13%. The germline CDR1 and CDR2 sequences are LNHDA and SQIVND (reference sequence). The length of the CDR3 is 15 residues. V was pared by 8 bases and J by 0 bases, with 17 bases between. The specimen comprised cultured CD8+ T cells from PBMCs, sampled from culture after CMV antigen stimulation. This receptor was taken from a human donor in good health (CMV status not recorded). Some clones in this sample may be carry-over from other donors' samples. This sequence joins TRBV19 and TRBJ2-7; unclear D gene. The CDR3 reads CASSIGPLSSYEQYF. Here the CDR3 DNA reads TGTGCCAGTTCTATCGGGCCCTTGAGCTCCTACGAGCAGTACTTC. Supplemented by reference TRBV19 and TRBJ2-7, the full variable domain reads DGGITQSPKYLFRKEGQNVTLSCEQNLNHDAMYWYRQDPGQGLRLIYYSQIVNDFQKGDIAEGYSVSREKKESFPLTVTSAQKNPTAFYLCASSIGPLSSYEQYFGPGTRLTVT.